This T cell receptor (beta chain) was recorded in a study of tumor-infiltrating lymphocytes in localized non-small cell lung cancer. Study conclusions and caveats: Available tissue quantity limited TCR sequencing to a patient subset. Tumors had more T cell infiltration than uninvolved lung, per TCRbeta sequencing and CD3 counts. Different pieces of the same tissue went to different assays, confounding technical variation with intratumor heterogeneity.

As for this clone: What it recognizes is unknown.

This CDR3 has 15 residues. Germline CDR1 reads MNHNY; CDR2 reads SVGAGI (reference sequence). The V gene lost 2 bases and the J gene lost 7 bases, with 17 bases spanning the gap. TCRdb's copy holds only in-frame clones and misses some; the assay was immunoSEQ multiplex PCR. The repertoire holds more than 15,000 clones, with 75% as singletons. The V and J genes are TRBV6-6 and TRBJ2-5, with TRBD2 as a possible D gene (6 bases). The TCR was taken from a human donor with non-small cell lung cancer. Sequencing was done on a sample of lung tumor tissue. The chain's CDR3 is CASSYQTTSLGTQYF. In DNA form, the CDR3 reads TGTGCCAGCAGTTACCAGACGACTAGTCTGGGGACCCAGTACTTC.